The following is a T cell receptor (beta chain) sequence with its context. Antigen unknown. TCRdb keeps only in-frame clones here, not all; method: immunoSEQ multiplex PCR. The sample includes over 85,000 clones, approximately 90% of them seen just once. This CDR3 is 15 amino acids long. With 0 bases removed from V and 0 bases from J, the gap between germline ends came to 9 bases. Germline V CDR1 and CDR2: MGHRA, YSYEKL. The data are from a study of cytomegalovirus exposure and HLA in healthy donors. Study overall: The same platform used for the roughly 610 first-cohort repertoires was also used for the roughly 120 validation repertoires, as a later analysis reported.

Findings and caveats of the study: Reportedly, cytomegalovirus status was diagnosed with high sensitivity and specificity. There were a few CMV-associated chains whose specificity for CMV antigens was confirmed in vitro.

The material sequenced was PBMCs. The chain is built from TRBV4-1 and TRBJ2-7, with D uncertain. This receptor was obtained from a woman aged 18-29 years in good health and CMV-seronegative. The CDR3 sequence: CASSQDQPSSYEQYF. The CDR3 nucleotides are TGCGCCAGCAGCCAAGATCAACCGAGCTCCTACGAGCAGTACTTC.